The 27 T cell receptor beta chains below come from one sample, sequenced in a study of blood T cell repertoires in COVID-19 (dated by TCRdb to 2018 to 2021). Libraries were built with the immunoSEQ multiplex PCR assay. The immuneACCESS repertoire file appears here via TCRdb, limited to in-frame rearrangements. These files lack a portion of the clones; in checked studies, under half of the deficit traces to unresolved V genes, and the cause of the others is not known. In this sample the table shows approximately 60,000 clones, about nine tenths of which occur a single time. 20% to 25% of the sample is held by the ten biggest clonotypes. Input material: peripheral blood. All receptors derive from a woman aged 80 or over with COVID-19, enrolled during active disease.

This chain links TRBV18 with TRBJ1-6, with 8 bases lining up with TRBD1. The CDR3 extends over 15 amino acids. Per germline, CDR1 KGHSH and CDR2 LQKENI. J gave up 7 bases and V 2 bases, and 4 bases lay outside the gene matches. The CDR3 reads CASSPGQGGNSPLHF. CDR3 coding DNA: TGTGCCAGCTCACCAGGACAGGGAGGGAATTCACCCCTCCACTTT.

V usage is TRBV4-2 and J usage is TRBJ2-3; TRBD1 agrees at 7 bases. The CDR3 extends over 14 amino acids. V lost 6 bases, J lost 2 bases, and 5 bases stayed unmatched. CDR1 is LGHNA, CDR2 YNFKEQ, per germline. The CDR3 is CASRQDRLTDTQYF. The CDR3 DNA reads as TGTGCCAGCAGGCAGGACAGGCTCACAGATACGCAGTATTTT.

A few counts support this clone. This rearrangement joins TRBV6-5 to TRBJ1-2, with TRBD1 identical over 11 bases. The CDR3 covers 15 residues. The ends lost 0 bases at V and 8 bases at J; junction bases unmatched: 5. The V gene's germline CDR1 is MNHEY and CDR2 SVGAGI. CDR3 protein: CASSYSEGQGAGYTF. The CDR3 DNA sequence: TGTGCCAGCAGTTACTCAGAAGGACAGGGGGCCGGCTACACCTTC.

This sequence joins TRBV28 and TRBJ1-3, with 7 positions matching TRBD1. After removal of 4 bases from V and 3 bases from J, the junction contained 6 bases not matched to a gene. In germline, CDR1 is MDHEN, CDR2 SYDVKM. The CDR3 is 15 amino acids. This CDR3 reads CASSSPGQSGNTIYF. The CDR3 nucleotides read TGTGCCAGCAGTTCACCGGGACAGAGTGGAAACACCATATATTTT.

The genes are TRBV10-3 and TRBJ1-6, with D unclear. CDR1 and CDR2 (germline): ENHRY, SYGVKD. The CDR3 covers 14 residues. V lost 0 bases and J 5 bases, leaving 5 bases between the germline ends. The CDR3 region has the DNA TGTGCCATCAGTGAGTCTCAGAATAATTCACCCCTCCACTTT. As protein: CAISESQNNSPLHF.

The rearrangement links TRBV30 to TRBJ2-6; D gene uncertain. Germline loops: CDR1 GTSNPN, CDR2 SVGIG (reference sequence). This CDR3 comprises 12 residues. Trimming took off 6 bases at V and 2 bases at J, with 5 bases between the two ends. CDR3: CACPTGANVLTF. The DNA of the CDR3 is TGTGCCTGCCCCACTGGGGCCAACGTCCTGACTTTC. Using reference TRBV30 and TRBJ2-6 for the parts outside the CDR3, the full variable domain is SQTIHQWPATLVQPVGSPLSLECTVEGTSNPNLYWYRQAAGRGLQLLFYSVGIGQISSEVPQNLSASRPQDRQFILSSKKLLLSDSGFYLCACPTGANVLTFGAGSRLTVL.

The V call is TRBV23-1, the J call TRBJ1-5, with D perhaps matching TRBD1 (5 bases). TRBV23-1 qualifies as an ORF whose function is uncertain. Trimming removed 6 bases at V and 3 bases at J, with 6 bases between. There are 12 residues in the CDR3. CDR3 nucleotides: TGCGCCAGCAGCAGGGTCAATCAGCCCCAGCATTTT. Protein product: CASSRVNQPQHF.

The rearrangement links TRBV5-1 to TRBJ1-2; 9 positions agree with TRBD1. The CDR3 length is 13 residues. With 4 bases clipped from V and 6 bases from J, the junction kept 4 bases outside the gene matches. Germline V CDR1 and CDR2: SGHRS, YFSETQ. This CDR3 is CASSPGQGNGYTF. For the CDR3, the DNA is TGCGCCAGCAGCCCCGGACAGGGGAATGGCTACACCTTC.

The rearrangement uses TRBV3-1 (or the pseudogene TRBV3-2) and TRBJ2-1, with TRBD1 matching 9 bases. J lost 6 bases, V lost 3 bases, and 6 bases had no gene match. The germline CDR1 and CDR2 sequences are LGHDT and YNNKEL (reference sequence). The CDR3 is made up of 15 amino acids. CDR3 region: CASSQAGTGTNEQFF. In DNA, the CDR3 is TGTGCCAGCAGCCAGGCCGGGACAGGGACCAATGAGCAGTTCTTC.

The rearrangement uses TRBV7-9 and TRBJ1-2; D unclear. The CDR3 runs to 15 residues. Trimming cost V 5 bases and J 4 bases, with 17 bases left between them. CDR1 and CDR2 (germline): SEHNR, FQNEAQ (reference sequence). The CDR3 is CASSTTGPSGYGYTF. The CDR3 bases are TGTGCCAGCAGCACTACCGGGCCTAGCGGCTATGGCTACACCTTC.

The chain combines TRBV12-3 or TRBV12-4 with TRBJ2-7, with 8 bases fitting TRBD1. The CDR3 has 13 residues. J was trimmed by 4 bases and V by 8 bases; bases with no gene match: 7. Here the CDR3 reads CASSQGAVYEQYF. CDR3 DNA: TGTGCCAGCTCCCAGGGGGCAGTGTACGAGCAGTACTTC.

This clone was counted a few times. The rearrangement joins TRBV6-4 to TRBJ2-7; TRBD2 might be the D (5 bases). The V gene's germline CDR1 is MRHNA and CDR2 SNTAGT. V gave up 0 bases and J gave up 4 bases, with 22 bases separating them. This CDR3 spans 18 amino acids. In DNA, the CDR3 is TGTGCCAGCAGTGACTCGAGGGCTCACGGGAAGCTCGGGTACGAGCAGTACTTC. Translation gives CASSDSRAHGKLGYEQYF.

The chain joins TRBV5-1 to TRBJ2-7; 7 bases match TRBD2. J was trimmed by 5 bases and V by 0 bases; bases with no gene match: 14. Germline V gene lookup returns CDR1 SGHRS and CDR2 YFSETQ. This CDR3 is 17 amino acids long. CDR3 in DNA: TGCGCCAGCAGCTTGGTAGGAGCGGGGCTGCTAAGTCACGAGCAGTACTTC. Translated, it gives CASSLVGAGLLSHEQYF.

The J gene is TRBJ2-2, the V gene TRBV25-1, with TRBD1 matching 8 bases. There are 14 residues in the CDR3. The ends lost 8 bases at V and 4 bases at J; junction bases unmatched: 6. The germline CDR1 and CDR2 sequences are MGHDK and SYGVNS. In DNA, the CDR3 is TGTGCCAGCTCCCGTACAGGGGGCACCGGGGAGCTGTTTTTT. Amino acids: CASSRTGGTGELFF.

The J gene is TRBJ1-6, the V gene TRBV7-9, with D unresolved. This CDR3 has 13 amino acids. Germline V lookup: CDR1 SEHNR, CDR2 FQNEAQ (reference sequence). Trimming took off 7 bases at V and 10 bases at J, with 14 bases between the two ends. The CDR3 reads CASTLPSGSPLHF. CDR3 DNA: TGTGCCAGCACCCTCCCGAGCGGGTCACCCCTCCACTTT.

The gene calls are TRBV3-1 (or the pseudogene TRBV3-2) and TRBJ2-7; 8 positions match TRBD1. This CDR3 is 12 amino acids long. The junction had 2 bases not matched to a gene; V was cut back by 8 bases and J by 2 bases. Per the germline V gene, CDR1 is LGHDT and CDR2 is YNNKEL (reference sequence). This CDR3 reads CASGQGPYEQYF. The CDR3 nucleotides read TGTGCCAGCGGACAGGGTCCCTACGAGCAGTACTTC.

The chain carries TRBV6-5 and TRBJ2-7, with D perhaps TRBD2 (6 bases). CDR1 is MNHEY, CDR2 SVGAGI, per germline. The CDR3 contains 13 residues. Trimming removed 4 bases from V and 7 bases from J, with 14 bases in between. The CDR3 DNA is TGTGCCAGCAGTTCCTCGACTAGAGCGGAGCAGTACTTC. It yields the protein CASSSSTRAEQYF.

The rearrangement uses TRBV5-1 and TRBJ1-1; 11 nucleotides align to TRBD1. V was pared by 4 bases and J by 5 bases, with 7 bases of the junction left unmatched. Looked up from germline, CDR1 is SGHRS and CDR2 is YFSETQ. The CDR3 has 15 residues. CDR3 protein: CASSPGTGGGTEAFF. CDR3 in DNA: TGCGCCAGCAGCCCAGGGACAGGGGGAGGAACTGAAGCTTTCTTT.

The rearrangement links TRBV5-1 to TRBJ2-7, with a weak D call TRBD2 (6 bases). Trimming left V 0 bases short and J 0 bases short, with 10 bases between. Germline V CDR1 and CDR2: SGHRS, YFSETQ. The CDR3 is 15 residues long. Written as DNA, the CDR3 is TGCGCCAGCAGCTTGGAGGCGGGACCCTCCTACGAGCAGTACTTC. The encoded protein is CASSLEAGPSYEQYF.

V usage is TRBV29-1 and J usage is TRBJ1-1, with a tentative D call TRBD1 (6 bases). The CDR3 length is 13 residues. Trimming took 6 bases from V and 0 from J, leaving 11 bases between them. The germline gives CDR1 SQVTM, CDR2 ANQGSEA. CDR3 sequence reads: CSVPDRLNTEAFF. CDR3 in DNA: TGCAGCGTACCGGACAGATTGAACACTGAAGCTTTCTTT.

The V gene is TRBV11-2, the J gene TRBJ2-7; 8 nucleotides line up with TRBD1. Germline V gene lookup returns CDR1 SGHAT and CDR2 FQNNGV. The junction had 5 bases not matched to a gene; V was cut back by 7 bases and J by 3 bases. This CDR3 region has 13 residues. CDR3 nucleotides: TGTGCCAGCACCCGGACAGGGATCTACGAGCAGTACTTC. Translated, it gives CASTRTGIYEQYF.

The chain is built from TRBV21-1 and TRBJ2-1; the table names TRBD1, a call not compared with the DNA. TRBV21-1 is listed as a pseudogene. The CDR3 has 17 residues. The CDR3 reads CASSTGINRNSYNEQFF. The CDR3 coding sequence is TGTGCCAGCAGCACAGGGATCAATCGAAACTCCTACAATGAGCAGTTCTTC.

V and J are TRBV9 and TRBJ2-1; no clear D gene. The CDR3 totals 12 residues. The ends were cut back, 0 bases at V and 5 bases at J, with 3 bases in the middle. Germline CDR1 and CDR2: SGDLS and YYNGEE. CDR3 residues: CASSVGHNEQFF. In DNA, the CDR3 is TGTGCCAGCAGCGTAGGGCACAATGAGCAGTTCTTC. The entire variable domain, with the rest obtained from reference TRBV9 and TRBJ2-1, is as follows: DSGVTQTPKHLITATGQRVTLRCSPRSGDLSVYWYQQSLDQGLQFLIQYYNGEERAKGNILERFSAQQFPDLHSELNLSSLELGDSALYFCASSVGHNEQFFGPGTRLTVL.

V and J are TRBV2 and TRBJ2-4, with unresolved D. The CDR3 has 15 amino acids. Germline V gene lookup returns CDR1 SNHLY and CDR2 FYNNEI. The V gene lost 3 bases and the J gene lost 3 bases, with 12 bases spanning the gap. This chain's CDR3 is CASSEYPRDKNIQYF. The CDR3 coding sequence is TGTGCCAGCAGTGAGTACCCCCGCGACAAAAACATTCAGTACTTC.

In DNA, the CDR3 is TGTGCCAGTAGTAGGCTAGCGACCCACACAGATACGCAGTATTTT. This translates into CASSRLATHTDTQYF. V usage is TRBV19 and J usage is TRBJ2-3; tentative D call: TRBD2 (6 bases). The ends were cut back, 4 bases at V and 2 bases at J, with 13 bases in the middle. Germline V CDR1 and CDR2: LNHDA, SQIVND (reference sequence). This CDR3 has 15 residues. The entire variable domain, with the rest obtained from reference TRBV19 and TRBJ2-3, is as follows: DGGITQSPKYLFRKEGQNVTLSCEQNLNHDAMYWYRQDPGQGLRLIYYSQIVNDFQKGDIAEGYSVSREKKESFPLTVTSAQKNPTAFYLCASSRLATHTDTQYFGPGTRLTVL.

The chain employs TRBV7-9 and TRBJ1-2; tentative D call: TRBD1 (6 bases). This CDR3 comprises 13 residues. CDR1 SEHNR and CDR2 FQNEAQ come from the germline V gene (reference sequence). The germline V and J ends were trimmed by 1 base and 8 bases, with 11 bases remaining between them. Here the CDR3 reads CASSLDRDGGYTF. DNA for the CDR3: TGTGCCAGCAGCTTAGACAGGGATGGAGGCTACACCTTC.

In this sample, this clone turned up once. V usage is TRBV18 and J usage is TRBJ1-1; 9 bases map to TRBD1. Trimming removed 6 bases from V and 4 bases from J; junction bases left unmatched: 3. The length of the CDR3 is 13 residues. CDR1 and CDR2 from the germline V gene are KGHSH and LQKENI. CDR3 sequence (DNA): TGTGCCAGCTCTACGGACAGGGGCACTGAAGCTTTCTTT. Protein sequence: CASSTDRGTEAFF.